The 22 T cell receptor beta chains presented below share a single source sample, sequenced in a study of tumor-infiltrating lymphocytes in oesophageal squamous cell carcinoma. TCRdb reprocessed the PCR reads via MiXCR and lists one record per CDR3 protein. The table records 15,000 to 20,000 distinct CDR3 sequences, 35% to 55% of them present only once. The specimen sequenced was blood. These receptors came from a female donor with esophageal squamous cell carcinoma.

This chain uses TRBV30 with TRBJ2-5; a weak D match, TRBD2 (5 bases). CDR1 and CDR2 (germline): GTSNPN, SVGIG (reference sequence). This CDR3 region has 13 residues. The V end lost 3 bases, the J end lost 5 bases, and 13 bases lay between the germline ends. The CDR3 coding sequence is TGTGCCTGGAGCTCGAGGGTCGGTGAGACCCAGTACTTC. Amino acids: CAWSSRVGETQYF.

In this sample, this clonotype turned up once. This is likely a read error, given that the CDR3 carries no conserved phenylalanine or tryptophan at its end. Because the CDR3's place on the DNA is in doubt, the DNA is left out and the CDR3 is given as listed by TCRdb. The chain joins TRBV7-3 to TRBJ2-6; the table's D call TRBD1 went unverified against the DNA. The germline V gene has CDR1 SGHTA and CDR2 FQGTGA. 8 amino acids form the CDR3, both terminal residues included. The chain's CDR3 is CASSLMGQ.

This clonotype occurred many times. This could be a read error, since a much larger clone is one nucleotide away. This chain joins TRBV28 and TRBJ2-7; TRBD2 agrees at 10 bases. The J call is in doubt because the DNA end fits TRBJ2-1 better. The CDR3 is 14 residues long. Looked up from germline, CDR1 is MDHEN and CDR2 is SYDVKM. The CDR3 DNA reads as TGTGCCAGCATTCCTAGCGGGAGTGTATACGAGCAGTTCTTC. Translating gives CASIPSGSVYEQFF.

The sample holds many counts of this clonotype. The rearrangement joins TRBV11-3 to TRBJ2-1; 7 nucleotides align to TRBD2. The germline gives CDR1 SGHNT, CDR2 YENEEA. V dropped 5 bases and J dropped 5; count of bases not matched to a gene: 15. CDR3 length: 17 amino acids. CDR3 in amino acids: CASSGRDRGAGDNEQFF. As DNA, the CDR3 is TGTGCCAGCAGCGGTAGAGATAGAGGGGCGGGGGACAATGAGCAGTTCTTC.

Worth noting for this clonotype: A junction end diverges from the germline sequence, so it may reflect a read error. This rearrangement joins TRBV7-6 to TRBJ2-7; TRBD2 might be the D (6 bases). Near its end, the DNA agrees better with TRBJ2-1, so the J call may be wrong. The CDR3 is 13 residues long. Germline CDR1 and CDR2: SGHVS and FNYEAQ. The CDR3 bases are TGTGCTAGCAGCAGGGACTTATACAATGAGCAGTTCTTC. Protein: CASSRDLYNEQFF.

The V gene is TRBV28, the J gene TRBJ2-3; unclear D gene. Judging by the DNA end, TRBJ2-1 fits better; the J call may be wrong. The germline V gene has CDR1 MDHEN and CDR2 SYDVKM. This CDR3 comprises 13 residues. The CDR3 here is CASSLRVVNEQFF. The CDR3 DNA reads TGTGCCAGCAGCCTACGTGTGGTCAATGAGCAGTTCTTC.

The rearrangement joins TRBV24-1 to TRBJ2-3; tentatively, D is TRBD1 (8 bases). The length of the CDR3 is 12 residues. Germline V CDR1 and CDR2: KGHDR, SFDVKD. Trimming took off 6 bases at V and 14 bases at J, with 17 bases between the two ends. For the CDR3, the DNA is TGTGCCACCAGTAGACAGGGGCGGGAGCTGTATTTT. Amino acid sequence: CATSRQGRELYF.

This clonotype was counted ten times or more. The V and J genes are TRBV24-1 and TRBJ1-2; TRBD1 is a possible D gene (6 bases). CDR1 and CDR2 (germline): KGHDR, SFDVKD. The CDR3 spans 14 residues. Deletions cut 4 bases from V and 4 bases from J, with 12 bases between. In DNA form, the CDR3 reads TGTGCCACCAGTGAAAGGACAGACCCCTATGGCTACACCTTC. Its translation is CATSERTDPYGYTF.

The rearrangement joins TRBV7-9 to TRBJ2-7, with 11 positions matching TRBD2. The J call may be faulty, since TRBJ2-1 better matches the DNA end. The length of the CDR3 is 21 residues. The germline V gene has CDR1 SEHNR and CDR2 FQNEAQ (reference sequence). The CDR3 nucleotides read TGTGCCAGCAGCTTAGCGGCGCCGGGACGGGGAGGACTAGCGGGCTACAATGAGCAGTTCTTC. It is translated as CASSLAAPGRGGLAGYNEQFF.

By sample fraction, this clonotype is medium-sized. This chain links TRBV7-9 with TRBJ1-2; the D gene is possibly TRBD1 (6 bases). Germline V gene sequence: CDR1 SEHNR, CDR2 FQNEAQ (reference sequence). CDR3 size: 13 residues. V dropped 3 bases and J dropped 3 bases, with 8 bases sitting between them. CDR3 amino acids: CASSFSGDYGYTF. The DNA of the CDR3 is TGTGCCAGCAGCTTTTCAGGGGACTATGGCTACACCTTC.

This clonotype is a singleton in its sample. The chain links TRBV7-3 to TRBJ2-3, with 10 nucleotides matching TRBD2. CDR3 length: 16 amino acids. Unmatched junction bases numbered 4, after V lost 2 bases and J lost 2 bases. Germline assignment: CDR1 SGHTA and CDR2 FQGTGA. The CDR3: CASSLQAGGNTDTQYF. CDR3 bases: TGTGCCAGCAGCTTACAAGCGGGAGGGAACACAGATACGCAGTATTTT.

A word on this clonotype: A much larger clone lies a single base off, so this may be a read error. This rearrangement joins TRBV20-1 to TRBJ2-4, with 10 nucleotides matching TRBD2. V was clipped by 6 bases and J by 13 bases; unmatched bases: 15. Germline V lookup: CDR1 DFQATT, CDR2 SNEGSKA (reference sequence). The CDR3 covers 14 residues. The CDR3: CSAFLAGVNNEQYF. CDR3 DNA: TGCAGTGCATTTCTAGCGGGAGTAAATAATGAGCAGTACTTC.

This clonotype was detected ten times or more. The J gene is TRBJ1-2, the V gene TRBV3-1; tentative D call: TRBD1 (5 bases). Germline V gene lookup returns CDR1 LGHDT and CDR2 YNNKEL (reference sequence). The ends were cut back, 7 bases at V and 4 bases at J, with 10 bases in the middle. The CDR3 contains 12 residues. The CDR3 bases are TGTGCCAGCAAATCCGGGGGCTATGGCTACACCTTC. The encoded protein is CASKSGGYGYTF. Drawing the rest from reference TRBV3-1 and TRBJ1-2, the complete variable domain is DTAVSQTPKYLVTQMGNDKSIKCEQNLGHDTMYWYKQDSKKFLKIMFSYNNKELIINETVPNRFSPKSPDKAHLNLHINSLELGDSAVYFCASKSGGYGYTFGSGTRLTVV.

A remark on this clonotype: Compared with germline, one end of the junction differs, possibly owing to a read error. This rearrangement joins TRBV24-1 to TRBJ2-2, with a tentative D call TRBD2 (6 bases). CDR1 and CDR2 from the germline V gene are KGHDR and SFDVKD. The CDR3 is 13 amino acids. This CDR3 is CATEGRDGGELFF. The CDR3 region has the DNA TGTGCCACGGAGGGAAGGGACGGAGGGGAGCTATTTTTT.

Comments on this clonotype: The conserved closing phenylalanine or tryptophan is absent in this CDR3, likely reflecting a read error. The DNA is omitted, as the CDR3 cannot be located on it reliably, and the CDR3 follows TCRdb's listing. The rearrangement links TRBV27 to TRBJ2-7; TRBD1 was called by the table and not checked on the DNA. The CDR3 extends over 17 residues, inclusive of both ends. Looked up from germline, CDR1 is MNHEY and CDR2 is SMNVEV (reference sequence). CDR3: CASSLGGQGGYGYTFGS.

On this clonotype: One end of the junction fails to match germline, which may point to a read error. The gene calls are TRBV7-7 and TRBJ2-7, with 11 nucleotides matching TRBD2. TRBJ2-1 explains the end of the DNA better; the J call may be wrong. The germline V gene has CDR1 SSHAT and CDR2 FNYEAQ (reference sequence). The CDR3 consists of 16 residues. The CDR3 sequence is CASSPYSSGGWDEQFF. The DNA of the CDR3 is TGTGCTAGCAGCCCCTACTCTAGCGGGGGGTGGGATGAGCAGTTCTTC.

This chain joins TRBV28 and TRBJ2-4; the match to TRBD2 covers 7 bases. Trimming cost V 6 bases and J 0 bases; bases outside gene matches: 14. CDR3 size: 18 residues. The germline V gene encodes CDR1 MDHEN and CDR2 SYDVKM. CDR3 DNA sequence: TGTGCCAGCAGCCTCGGTGGGAGGGAGGGATTAGCCAAAAACATTCAGTACTTC. This translates into CASSLGGREGLAKNIQYF.

Comment on this clonotype: Because it lacks the conserved phenylalanine or tryptophan at the end, this CDR3 is likely a read error. Because the CDR3's place on the DNA is in doubt, the DNA is left out and the CDR3 is given as listed by TCRdb. This chain connects TRBV5-1 to TRBJ2-7; TRBD1 was called by the table and not checked on the DNA. The CDR3 length equals 16 residues, ends included. Germline assignment: CDR1 SGHRS and CDR2 YFSETQ. The CDR3 spells CATRREGGNYGYTFGS.

V is TRBV7-4 and J is TRBJ2-4, with D unresolved. The J call may be faulty, since TRBJ2-1 better matches the DNA end. The CDR3 is 15 residues long. Germline values: CDR1 SGHVT, CDR2 SQSDAQ. The CDR3 DNA follows: TGTGCCAGCAGCTTAGGGCGTGGTTCCTACAATGAGCAGTTCTTC. Translation gives CASSLGRGSYNEQFF.

The table lists this clonotype with many counts. This chain connects TRBV28 to TRBJ2-3, with D tentatively TRBD2 (6 bases). V lost 1 base to trimming and J lost 5 bases, with 10 bases between them. CDR1 is MDHEN and CDR2 is SYDVKM in the germline V gene. The CDR3 sequence is 14 residues long. The CDR3 DNA follows: TGTGCCAGCAGTTTATCTGTAGCGGAAGATACGCAGTATTTT. Translated: CASSLSVAEDTQYF. Supplemented by reference TRBV28 and TRBJ2-3, the full variable domain reads DVKVTQSSRYLVKRTGEKVFLECVQDMDHENMFWYRQDPGLGLRLIYFSYDVKMKEKGDIPEGYSVSREKKERFSLILESASTNQTSMYLCASSLSVAEDTQYFGPGTRLTVL.

The chain links TRBV7-6 to TRBJ2-3; TRBD1 matches 7 bases. Losses at the gene ends were 5 bases for V and 2 bases for J; bases not matched to a gene: 4. Germline lookup yields CDR1 SGHVS and CDR2 FNYEAQ. This CDR3 region has 14 residues. The CDR3 coding sequence is TGTGCCAGCAGCACGGGACAGATCACAGATACGCAGTATTTT. Amino acids: CASSTGQITDTQYF.

This chain connects TRBV7-3 to TRBJ2-1; 7 nucleotides match TRBD2. The CDR3 is 13 amino acids. Germline CDR1 reads SGHTA; CDR2 reads FQGTGA. V shed 5 bases, J shed 5 bases, and the junction held 3 bases outside the gene matches. This CDR3 is CASSIGTNNEQFF. Here the CDR3 DNA reads TGTGCCAGCAGCATCGGGACTAACAATGAGCAGTTCTTC.